Sequencing of this TCR beta chain was carried out in a study of cytomegalovirus exposure and HLA in healthy donors (TCRdb year 2017). About the full investigation: An earlier analysis of approximately 600 of the donors reported about 250 Gb of sequence data and 117 million unique TCR beta sequences from some 180 million T cells. An early release that covered around 590 HLA-typed donors contained around 300 gigabases of sequencing data and 70 million to 100 million unique TCR sequences. Among the roughly 400 genotyped donors, about 85% belonged to the genetic ancestry cluster associated with self-reported Caucasian donors. The aim of the study was to test whether cataloging public T cell receptors could identify signatures of past pathogen exposure. The T cell repertoires of several hundred subjects were profiled by immunosequencing and related to cytomegalovirus serostatus. Along with the 666-subject first cohort, a separate validation cohort of over a hundred different subjects was used. High-throughput TCR immunosequencing, statistical association of individual TCRs with disease status, and machine learning were combined to predict cytomegalovirus infection status. To study patterns of TCR occurrence, a later analysis re-analyzed previously published TCR beta repertoires from 600 to 750 donors and added high-resolution HLA genotyping. The later analysis used no new phenotypic data to find candidate immune exposures, relying instead on TCR beta sequences and their occurrence across donors. An earlier analysis of around 540 of the donors applied high-throughput TCR beta sequencing to assess whether each TCR beta V gene segment acted as functional or pseudogenic. Donor age, sex, ethnicity and CMV serostatus were compiled alongside the repertoire data. Genome-wide SNP genotypes for about 55% of the roughly 670 donors were used in a later genetic analysis, which treated that subset as a discovery cohort. All discovery cohort repertoires had been generated on a single sequencing platform. Class I and class II HLA loci were covered by the typing at four-digit resolution. The number of typed donors differed by locus: roughly 629-640 for A, B, C, DRB1 and DQB1; some 540 for DQA1; around 610 for DPA1; and 400 to 480 for DPB1. Four to six DR-DQ haplotypes were handled as single units for association and clustering, since linkage in the cohort was strong. Across 300 to 400 genotyped donors of the cohort, an average of about 200,000 unique TCR beta nucleotide sequences per donor were sequenced, and roughly 17% of those sequences were non-productive. Paper-wide results and their limitations: A further reported finding was that TCR beta sequences accurately predicted the HLA-A and HLA-B alleles for most subjects in the first cohort. Linkage disequilibrium might explain the correlated functional status among segregating V segments, but an unknown experimental factor could not be ruled out. A later analysis associated 16,951 TCR beta sequences with specific HLA alleles at a false discovery rate of 0.05. Because the 87-base-pair reads could not distinguish some IMGT-functional V segments, including TRBV6-2 and TRBV6-3, those segments were excluded. According to a later analysis, TCR association rates differed among HLA loci, with DRB1 alleles showing the most associated TCRs and HLA-C alleles showing the fewest. An earlier analysis of roughly 570 of the donors showed that most TCR beta V segments appeared in productive rearrangements either about 87% or about 30% of the time, which broadly matched IMGT annotations. HLA typing was unavailable for some donors at each locus, so association tests used only the typed subset. Most TCR sequences were seen in very few donors, while some public TCRs were found in many individuals. In a later analysis, several top co-occurrence clusters were reported to appear linked to parvovirus B19, influenza, CMV and Epstein-Barr virus. Roughly 15 rarely observed V segments, including chromosome 9 orphons, were excluded from the earlier analysis of just under 600 of the donors because counts were too low. A later analysis found that most CMV-associated TCR beta chains appeared HLA-restricted, with HLA associations seemingly driven largely by CMV exposure. The classifier was reported to diagnose cytomegalovirus status with high specificity and sensitivity in both the original and validation cohorts. A few of the identified cytomegalovirus-associated TCR beta chains were confirmed in vitro to be specific for cytomegalovirus antigens. The study listed 150 to 200 TCR beta chains as associated with cytomegalovirus. The sequencing pipeline was judged likely to have produced a cluster of highly shared sequence variants as a technical artifact. The authors suggested that the approach could potentially be generalized to other disease states and immunological phenotypes. For the cohort, immune exposure information was limited to CMV serostatus. When HLA alleles, especially DR and DQ, strongly co-occurred, attributing TCR associations to individual alleles was difficult. Sequencing depth was assumed to be roughly uniform across donors in the presence/absence analyses, though that assumption may not hold. Compared with the approximately 710-donor mean, donors in an Asian-associated ancestry cluster had fewer N-insertions in productive TCRs, according to a later genetic analysis. In a later analysis, HLA-associated TCR beta chains were found to be more clonally expanded and to have lower generation probabilities than equally common non-associated chains. Only TCR beta chains were sequenced in this cohort, and the absence of alpha or paired-chain data limited detectable features. In a later genetic analysis, a missense DCLRE1C variant was associated with V-gene and J-gene trimming of TCR beta chains, and the association was replicated in an independent cohort.

Library method: the immunoSEQ multiplex PCR assay. The multiplex PCR relied on a mix of 60 forward primers for TCR Vbeta segments and 13 reverse primers for TCR Jbeta segments. Amplification of the CDR3 region of rearranged TCR beta genes was performed with a multiplex PCR assay on genomic DNA. The amplified TCR beta libraries were sequenced on the Illumina HiSeq System as 87-base-pair reads. In the source study's methods: Across the roughly 670 repertoires, a later analysis counted some 81 million unique TCR beta chains, 9 million to 14 million of which were shared by at least two donors. To remove PCR and sequencing errors, raw reads were error-corrected and collapsed into unique sequences using a nearest-neighbor algorithm that merged closely related sequences. To assign V, D and J gene segments, CDR3 sequences were aligned to IMGT reference sequences. Each retained sequence needed at least a six-nucleotide match to both a V gene segment and a J gene segment. A rearrangement was called productive if the CDR3 had no stop codons and remained in frame with V and J, and every other rearrangement was called non-productive. Following IMGT convention, CDR3 was defined as the stretch from the second conserved V-encoded cysteine to the conserved J-encoded phenylalanine. In an earlier analysis of just under 600 of the donors, sequences lacking an unambiguous match to a single V gene segment were excluded. An earlier analysis of 450 to 650 of the donors called V segments functional above 56.7% productive rearrangements and segregating when the between-donor standard deviation exceeded 5%. To diagnose cytomegalovirus status from the catalog of TCR beta chain sequences, a statistical classification framework was built. A later analysis assigned V and J genes by comparing TCR nucleotide sequences with IMGT/GENE-DB human TR gene sequences. A later analysis assigned CDR3 sequences and most-parsimonious VDJ recombination scenarios with the TCRdist pipeline. In a later analysis, each TCR beta chain was defined by its CDR3 amino acid sequence together with its V-gene family, and reads without a unique V-gene family were excluded. To address suspected cross-contamination and a sequencing artifact, a later analysis removed a few hundred highly shared, low-generation-probability nucleotide sequences. In a later analysis, a clonal expansion index for each public chain was calculated from normalized within-repertoire ranks of inferred template counts. Generation probabilities in a later analysis came from a VDJ recombination model fitted to out-of-frame rearrangements, and those results were checked against IGoR. In a later analysis, TCR-TCR, TCR-HLA and TCR-CMV co-occurrence was scored with hypergeometric tests, and a repertoire-size bias correction was applied to TCR pairs. To estimate false discovery rates, a later analysis permuted the HLA or CMV assignments 20 times. A later analysis grouped co-occurring TCRs with DBSCAN, adding TCRdist sequence similarity when clustering within HLA-allele-positive subsets. Co-occurrence clustering excluded repertoires with fewer than 30,000 or more than 120,000 public chains, plus five with anomalous nucleotide sharing. TCRdb retrieved this table from immuneACCESS and kept in-frame rearrangements only. Not all clones are present; in checked studies, unresolved V genes account for under half, and no reason is known for the remainder. D and trimming were read from the DNA, whereas the V and J calls and clone size are those reported in that table. The sample profile shows some 190,000 clones; less than 90% of them were found once. Roughly 0.34% of the sample lies in the top ten.

The cohort consisted of some 730 healthy bone marrow donors. All cohort members were sampled while nominally healthy, although unrecorded immune exposures were likely present. The donor tested CMV seronegative and was one of the 352 seronegative cohort members. A peripheral blood sample was collected from each donor, and TCR beta sequencing was performed on peripheral blood mononuclear cells. Genomic DNA extraction from the blood cell samples was performed with the Qiagen DNeasy Blood Extraction Kit. In the case of this clone: The antigen it binds to is not known. The record has no base qualities; no much larger clone is one base away.

The germline V gene sets CDR1 to MDHEN and CDR2 to SYDVKM. Taken from cysteine to phenylalanine, the CDR3 has 14 residues. Just CDR3 DNA is preserved here, 42 bases in frame from base 1. The V end gives up 6 bases and the J end 4 bases, leaving 9 bases in the junction not matched to a gene. Material for sequencing was PBMCs. The sequence was collected from a woman aged 30 to 39 in good health and CMV-seronegative. This chain is built from TRBV28 and TRBJ2-7; TRBD1 lines up with 7 middle nucleotides. This receptor carries the CDR3 CASSPRDSLYEQYF. The sequenced DNA: TGTGCCAGCAGCCCTCGGGACAGTCTTTACGAGCAGTACTTC.